These 3 T cell receptor beta chains were all obtained from the same sample, sequenced in a study of T cell repertoires in cytomegalovirus infection. TCRdb analysed the reads with MiXCR anew, one entry per CDR3 protein. The data show 180,000 or so distinct CDR3 sequences, about a sixth seen once. The sequencing input was CD8+ T cells from PBMCs. All receptors come from a human donor in good health (CMV status not recorded). Some clones in this sample may be carry-over from other donors' samples.

The chain links TRBV20-1 to TRBJ2-5; 7 bases map to TRBD2. This CDR3 comprises 14 residues. The germline gives CDR1 DFQATT, CDR2 SNEGSKA (reference sequence). J gave up 3 bases and V 0 bases, and 4 bases lay outside the gene matches. This CDR3 is CSARDRDYEETQYF. The CDR3 region has the DNA TGCAGTGCTAGAGACCGGGACTACGAAGAGACCCAGTACTTC.

This clonotype has a handful of counts. The chain employs TRBV9 and TRBJ1-5, with D hard to call. Germline CDR1 is SGDLS and CDR2 is YYNGEE. The CDR3 totals 14 residues. Deletions cut 3 bases from V and 6 bases from J, with 13 bases between. CDR3 protein: CASSDGRGGQPQHF. CDR3 nucleotides: TGTGCCAGCAGCGATGGCCGGGGTGGTCAGCCCCAGCATTTT.

This clonotype has a handful of counts. The chain carries TRBV20-1 and TRBJ1-1; D ambiguous. The CDR3 runs to 14 residues. V lost 5 bases, J lost 0 bases, and 13 bases lay in between. From germline, CDR1 is DFQATT and CDR2 SNEGSKA (reference sequence). CDR3 protein: CSAPVRGMNTEAFF. As DNA, the CDR3 is TGCAGTGCTCCTGTTAGAGGGATGAACACTGAAGCTTTCTTT.